The text below deals with one TCR beta chain. Its antigen remains unidentified. The data stem from a study of OX40 agonist ivuxolimab in advanced cancers. In the study overall: Patients' therapy was ivuxolimab, an antibody that acts as an agonist of OX40 (CD134). Dose-escalation patients were diagnosed with hepatocellular carcinoma, melanoma, renal cell cancer or head and neck cancer. In this trial design, patients received ivuxolimab intravenously at 0.01 to 10 mg/kg every 2 weeks. Study-level points and caveats: Also showing low normalized T-cell clonal expansion were some of the nonresponders.

Using immunoSEQ multiplex PCR, the repertoire was profiled, and TCRdb retains in-frame clones only, with some absent. This table holds 30,000 to 40,000 clones, approximately 90% found once. This clonotype originated in an adult with an advanced solid tumor such as melanoma, head and neck, liver or kidney cancer. The specimen was CD4+ or CD8+ T cells sorted from blood, collected in a trial of the OX40 agonist ivuxolimab.

The CDR3 reads CASSPPLAGYTF. For the CDR3, the DNA is TGTGCCAGCAGTCCCCCGTTGGCTGGCTACACCTTC. The J gene is TRBJ1-2, the V gene TRBV28; D is uncertain. Per germline, CDR1 MDHEN and CDR2 SYDVKM. This CDR3 is built from 12 residues. V was clipped by 5 bases and J by 7 bases, with 11 bases between them.